This section outlines one T cell receptor (beta chain) sequence together with its context. TCRdb independently ran MiXCR on the 5' RACE reads; one entry per CDR3 protein. Of a few hundred thousand distinct CDR3 sequences in the sample, approximately 21% are singletons; the top ten hold approximately 13%. Trimming pared 1 base from V and 2 bases from J, leaving 12 bases between. In germline, CDR1 is KGHSH, CDR2 LQKENI. CDR3 size: 15 residues. The sample is drawn from a study of T-cell memory formation after mild COVID-19. Sample: PBMCs or a T cell subset sorted from them (not recorded which). This receptor was taken from an adult woman who had mild COVID-19 (a few samples of this study predate the infection). Cell type and time point are not known. This chain links TRBV18 with TRBJ2-7; D not certain. The chain's CDR3 is CASSPQSNMAYEQYF. The CDR3 region has the DNA TGTGCCAGCTCACCACAATCAAACATGGCCTACGAGCAGTACTTC.